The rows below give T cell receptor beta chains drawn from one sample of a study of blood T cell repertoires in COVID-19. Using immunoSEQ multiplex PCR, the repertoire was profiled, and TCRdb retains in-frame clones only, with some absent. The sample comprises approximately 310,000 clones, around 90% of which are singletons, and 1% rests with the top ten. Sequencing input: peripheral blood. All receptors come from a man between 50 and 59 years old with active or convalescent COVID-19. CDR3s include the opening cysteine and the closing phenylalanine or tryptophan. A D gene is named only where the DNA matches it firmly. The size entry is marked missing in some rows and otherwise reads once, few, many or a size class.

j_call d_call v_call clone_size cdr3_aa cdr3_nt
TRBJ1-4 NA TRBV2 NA CASSEGGATNEKLFF TGTGCCAGCAGTGAAGGAGGCGCAACTAATGAAAAACTGTTTTTT
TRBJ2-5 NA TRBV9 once CASSVAPGEVQETQYF TGTGCCAGCAGCGTAGCTCCGGGAGAAGTCCAAGAGACCCAGTACTTC
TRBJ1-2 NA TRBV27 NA CASNPTGANYGYTF TGTGCCAGCAACCCCACAGGCGCTAACTATGGCTACACCTTC
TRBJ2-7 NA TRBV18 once CASSPQGGSSYEQYF TGTGCCAGCTCACCACAGGGGGGGAGCTCCTACGAGCAGTACTTC
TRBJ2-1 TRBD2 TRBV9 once CASSEGTSGGYNEQFF TGTGCCAGCAGCGAGGGGACTAGCGGGGGCTACAATGAGCAGTTCTTC
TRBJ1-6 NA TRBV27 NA CASSPRGGTNSPLHF TGTGCCAGCAGTCCCCGCGGAGGGACCAATTCACCCCTCCACTTT
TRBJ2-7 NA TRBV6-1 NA CASSEANSYEQYF TGTGCCAGCAGTGAAGCGAACAGCTACGAGCAGTACTTC
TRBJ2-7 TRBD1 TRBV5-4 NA CASSTRTGDSYEQYF TGTGCCAGCAGCACCAGGACAGGGGACTCCTACGAGCAGTACTTC
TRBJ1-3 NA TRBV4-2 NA CASSQAGDSGNTIYF TGTGCCAGCAGCCAAGCAGGGGACTCTGGAAACACCATATATTTT
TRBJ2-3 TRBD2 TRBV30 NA CAWSRGGRSDTQYF TGTGCCTGGAGTAGAGGCGGGAGGTCAGATACGCAGTATTTT
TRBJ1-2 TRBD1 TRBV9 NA CASSVATGRESDGYTF TGTGCCAGCAGCGTAGCGACAGGGAGAGAATCGGATGGCTACACCTTC
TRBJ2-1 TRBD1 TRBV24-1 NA CATSDPGQGNYNEQFF TGTGCCACCAGTGACCCCGGACAGGGGAACTACAATGAGCAGTTCTTC
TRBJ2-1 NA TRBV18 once CASSLRRESSYNEQFF TGTGCCAGCTCACTTCGCCGGGAGAGCTCCTACAATGAGCAGTTCTTC
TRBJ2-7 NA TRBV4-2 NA CASSQDLLAGPVYEQYF TGTGCCAGCAGCCAAGATCTCCTAGCCGGCCCCGTTTACGAGCAGTACTTC
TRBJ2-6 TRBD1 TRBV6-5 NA CAVQGGSGANVLTF TGTGCCGTACAGGGGGGCTCTGGGGCCAACGTCCTGACTTTC
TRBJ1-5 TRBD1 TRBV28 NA CASSPGQGDQPQHF TGTGCCAGCAGCCCAGGACAGGGCGATCAGCCCCAGCATTTT
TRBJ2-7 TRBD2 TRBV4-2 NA CASSRELAGVYEQYF TGTGCCAGCAGCCGGGAACTAGCGGGAGTCTACGAGCAGTACTTC
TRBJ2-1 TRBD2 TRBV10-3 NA CAIRVRENNEQFF TGTGCCATCAGGGTGCGGGAGAACAATGAGCAGTTCTTC
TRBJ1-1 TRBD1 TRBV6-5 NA CAVQGFPEAFF TGTGCCGTACAGGGGTTCCCTGAAGCTTTCTTT
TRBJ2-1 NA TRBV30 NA CAVMAAREQFF TGTGCCGTTATGGCGGCTCGTGAGCAGTTCTTC
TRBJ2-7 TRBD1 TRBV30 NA CAWTRQGAYEQYF TGTGCCTGGACCCGACAGGGGGCGTACGAGCAGTACTTC
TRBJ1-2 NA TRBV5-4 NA CASSLPSGGGYYGYTF TGTGCCAGCAGCTTGCCCTCCGGGGGGGGCTACTATGGCTACACCTTC
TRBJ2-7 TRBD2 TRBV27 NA CAGGGIAYEQYF TGTGCCGGGGGGGGGATCGCCTACGAGCAGTACTTC
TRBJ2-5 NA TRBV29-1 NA CSVEVQGRVETQYF TGCAGCGTTGAAGTTCAGGGTCGGGTAGAGACCCAGTACTTC
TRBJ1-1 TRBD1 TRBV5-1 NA CASSFSGQSNTEAFF TGCGCCAGCAGCTTCTCGGGACAGTCGAACACTGAAGCTTTCTTT
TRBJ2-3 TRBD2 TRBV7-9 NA CASSPGLAGPTDTQYF TGTGCCAGCAGCCCGGGACTAGCGGGACCAACAGATACGCAGTATTTT